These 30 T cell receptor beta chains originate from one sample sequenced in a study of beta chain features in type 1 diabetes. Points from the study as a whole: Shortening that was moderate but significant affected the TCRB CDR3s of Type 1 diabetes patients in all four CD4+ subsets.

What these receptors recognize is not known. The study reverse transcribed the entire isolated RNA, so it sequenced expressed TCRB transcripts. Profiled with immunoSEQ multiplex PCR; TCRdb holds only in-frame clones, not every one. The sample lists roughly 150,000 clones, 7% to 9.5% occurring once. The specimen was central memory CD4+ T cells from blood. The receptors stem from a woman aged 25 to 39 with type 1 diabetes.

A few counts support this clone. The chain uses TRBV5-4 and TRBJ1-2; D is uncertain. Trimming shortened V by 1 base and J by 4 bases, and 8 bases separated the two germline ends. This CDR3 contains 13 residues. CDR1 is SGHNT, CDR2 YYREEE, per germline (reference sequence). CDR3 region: CASSLTSSYGYTF. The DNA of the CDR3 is TGTGCCAGCAGCTTGACTTCGAGCTATGGCTACACCTTC.

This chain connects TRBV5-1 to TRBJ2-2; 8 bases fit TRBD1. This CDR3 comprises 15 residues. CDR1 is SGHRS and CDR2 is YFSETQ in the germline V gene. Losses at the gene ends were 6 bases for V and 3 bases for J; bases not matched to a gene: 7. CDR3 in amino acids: CASTSQTGDTGELFF. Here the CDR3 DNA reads TGCGCCAGCACCTCTCAGACAGGGGACACCGGGGAGCTGTTTTTT.

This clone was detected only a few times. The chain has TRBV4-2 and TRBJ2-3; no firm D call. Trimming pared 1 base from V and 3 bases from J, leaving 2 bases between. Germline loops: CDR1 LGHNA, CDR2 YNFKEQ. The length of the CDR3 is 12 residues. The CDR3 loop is CASSQATDTQYF. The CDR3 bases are TGTGCCAGCAGCCAAGCAACAGATACGCAGTATTTT.

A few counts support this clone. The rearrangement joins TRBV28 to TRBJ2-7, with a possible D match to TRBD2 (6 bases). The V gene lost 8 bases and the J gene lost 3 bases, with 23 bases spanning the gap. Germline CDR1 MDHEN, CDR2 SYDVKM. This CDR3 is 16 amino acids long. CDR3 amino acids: CASLPGSGEPHYEQYF. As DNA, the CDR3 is TGTGCCAGCCTCCCCGGCTCGGGGGAACCTCACTACGAGCAGTACTTC.

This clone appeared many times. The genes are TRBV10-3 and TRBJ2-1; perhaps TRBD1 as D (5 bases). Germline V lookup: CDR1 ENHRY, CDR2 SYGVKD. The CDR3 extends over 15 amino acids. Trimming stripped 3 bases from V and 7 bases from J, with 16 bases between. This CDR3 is CAISEGASSRNEQFF. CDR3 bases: TGTGCCATCAGTGAAGGGGCTAGTTCTAGGAATGAGCAGTTCTTC.

In DNA form, the CDR3 reads TGTGCCAGCAGTGAATTCCTAGCGGATACCGGGGAGCTGTTTTTT. Residues: CASSEFLADTGELFF. V and J are TRBV6-1 and TRBJ2-2; TRBD2 agrees at 7 bases. J was trimmed by 5 bases and V by 2 bases; bases with no gene match: 5. The germline CDR1 and CDR2 sequences are MNHNS and SASEGT. There are 15 residues in the CDR3.

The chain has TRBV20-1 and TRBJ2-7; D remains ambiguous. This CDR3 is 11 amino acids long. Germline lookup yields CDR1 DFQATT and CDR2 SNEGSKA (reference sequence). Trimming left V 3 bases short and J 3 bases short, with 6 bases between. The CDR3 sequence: CSARYSYEQYF. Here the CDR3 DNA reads TGCAGTGCTAGGTACAGCTACGAGCAGTACTTC.

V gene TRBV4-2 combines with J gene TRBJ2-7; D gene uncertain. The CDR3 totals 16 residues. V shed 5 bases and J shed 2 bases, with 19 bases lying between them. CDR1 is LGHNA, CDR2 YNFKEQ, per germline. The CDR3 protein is CASSSSAGRFTYEQYF. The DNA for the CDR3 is TGTGCCAGCAGCTCCTCGGCAGGCAGGTTCACCTACGAGCAGTACTTC.

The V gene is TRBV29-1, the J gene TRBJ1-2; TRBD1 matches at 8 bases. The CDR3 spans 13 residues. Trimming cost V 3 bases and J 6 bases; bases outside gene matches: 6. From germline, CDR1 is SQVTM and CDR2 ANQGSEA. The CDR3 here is CSVEGTGIDGYTF. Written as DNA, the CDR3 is TGCAGCGTTGAGGGGACAGGAATTGATGGCTACACCTTC.

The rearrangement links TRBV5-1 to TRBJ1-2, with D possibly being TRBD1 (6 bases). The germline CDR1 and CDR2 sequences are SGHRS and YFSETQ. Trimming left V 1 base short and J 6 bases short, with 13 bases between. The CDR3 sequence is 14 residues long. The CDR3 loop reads CASSLQGRQDGYTF. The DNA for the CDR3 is TGCGCCAGCAGCTTGCAGGGGCGCCAGGATGGCTACACCTTC.

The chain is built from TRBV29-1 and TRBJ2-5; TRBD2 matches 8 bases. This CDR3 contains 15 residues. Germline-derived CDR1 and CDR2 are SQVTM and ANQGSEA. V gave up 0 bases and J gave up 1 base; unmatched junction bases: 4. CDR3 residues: CSVEELAGIQETQYF. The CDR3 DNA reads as TGCAGCGTTGAAGAGCTAGCGGGTATCCAAGAGACCCAGTACTTC.

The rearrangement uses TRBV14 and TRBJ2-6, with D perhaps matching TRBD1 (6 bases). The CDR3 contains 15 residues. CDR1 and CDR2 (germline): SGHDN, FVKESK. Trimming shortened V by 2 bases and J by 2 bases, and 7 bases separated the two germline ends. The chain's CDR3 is CASSQNRAGANVLTF. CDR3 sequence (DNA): TGTGCCAGCAGCCAAAACAGGGCTGGGGCCAACGTCCTGACTTTC.

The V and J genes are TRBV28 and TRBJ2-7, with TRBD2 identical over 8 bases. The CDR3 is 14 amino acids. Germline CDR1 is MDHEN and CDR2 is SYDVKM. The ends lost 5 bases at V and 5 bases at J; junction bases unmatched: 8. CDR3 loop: CASSETSGYHEQYF. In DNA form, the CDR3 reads TGTGCCAGCAGTGAAACTAGCGGATACCACGAGCAGTACTTC.

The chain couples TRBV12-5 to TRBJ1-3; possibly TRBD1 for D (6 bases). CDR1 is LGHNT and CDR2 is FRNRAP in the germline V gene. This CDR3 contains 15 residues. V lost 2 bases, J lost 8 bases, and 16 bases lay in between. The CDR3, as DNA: TGTGCTAGTGGTTTGCGTTCAGGGGCAGGAGACACCATATATTTT. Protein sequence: CASGLRSGAGDTIYF.

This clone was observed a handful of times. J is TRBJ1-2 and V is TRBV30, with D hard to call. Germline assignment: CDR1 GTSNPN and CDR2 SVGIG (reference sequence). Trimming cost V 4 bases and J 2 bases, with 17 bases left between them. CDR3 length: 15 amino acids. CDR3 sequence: CAWTPTGRLNYGYTF. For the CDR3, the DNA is TGTGCCTGGACCCCTACGGGAAGGCTCAACTATGGCTACACCTTC.

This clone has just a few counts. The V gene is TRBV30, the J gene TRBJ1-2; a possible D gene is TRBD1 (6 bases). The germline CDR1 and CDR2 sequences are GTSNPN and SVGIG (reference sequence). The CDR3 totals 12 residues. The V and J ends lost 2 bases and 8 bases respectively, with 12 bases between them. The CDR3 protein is CAWSLGTRGYTF. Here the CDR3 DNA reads TGTGCCTGGAGTCTCGGGACAAGAGGCTACACCTTC.

In nucleotides, the CDR3 is TGCACCAGCAGCCAAGATCTGGGTAGCGGGAGAAGCAATGAGCAGTTCTTC. It translates to CTSSQDLGSGRSNEQFF. The chain is built from TRBV1 and TRBJ2-1; TRBD2, the D gene given by the table, was not confirmed from the DNA. TRBV1 is a pseudogene segment. This CDR3 is built from 17 residues.

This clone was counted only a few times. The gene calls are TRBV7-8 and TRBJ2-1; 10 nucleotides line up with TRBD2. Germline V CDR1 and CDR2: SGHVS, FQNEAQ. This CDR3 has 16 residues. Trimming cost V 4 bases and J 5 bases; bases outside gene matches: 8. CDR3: CASSSALAGENNEQFF. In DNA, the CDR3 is TGTGCCAGCAGCTCCGCTCTAGCGGGAGAGAACAATGAGCAGTTCTTC.

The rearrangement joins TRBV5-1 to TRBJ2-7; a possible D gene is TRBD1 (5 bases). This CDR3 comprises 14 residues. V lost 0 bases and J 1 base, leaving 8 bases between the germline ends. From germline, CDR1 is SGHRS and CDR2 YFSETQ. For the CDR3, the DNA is TGCGCCAGCAGCTTGGTTTCAGGGTCCTACGAGCAGTACTTC. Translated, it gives CASSLVSGSYEQYF.

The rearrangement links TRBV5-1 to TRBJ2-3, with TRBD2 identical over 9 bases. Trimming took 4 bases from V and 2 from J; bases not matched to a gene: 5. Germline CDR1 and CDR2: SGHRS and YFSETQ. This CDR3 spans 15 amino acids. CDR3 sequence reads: CASSTRLAVTDTQYF. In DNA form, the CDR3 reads TGCGCCAGCAGCACCAGACTAGCGGTCACAGATACGCAGTATTTT.

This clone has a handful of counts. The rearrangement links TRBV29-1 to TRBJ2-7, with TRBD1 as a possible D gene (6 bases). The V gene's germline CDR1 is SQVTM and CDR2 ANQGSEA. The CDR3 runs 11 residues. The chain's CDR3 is CASRDNYEQYF. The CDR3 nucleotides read TGCGCTTCTCGGGACAACTACGAGCAGTACTTC.

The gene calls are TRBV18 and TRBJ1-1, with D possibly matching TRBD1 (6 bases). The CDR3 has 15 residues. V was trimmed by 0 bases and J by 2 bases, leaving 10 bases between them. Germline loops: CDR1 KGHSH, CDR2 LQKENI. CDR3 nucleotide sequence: TGTGCCAGCTCACCACCGGGACAAACAAACACTGAAGCTTTCTTT. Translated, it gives CASSPPGQTNTEAFF. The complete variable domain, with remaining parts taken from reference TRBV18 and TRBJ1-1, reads NAGVMQNPRHLVRRRGQEARLRCSPMKGHSHVYWYRQLPEEGLKFMVYLQKENIIDESGMPKERFSAEFPKEGPSILRIQQVVRGDSAAYFCASSPPGQTNTEAFFGQGTRLTVV.

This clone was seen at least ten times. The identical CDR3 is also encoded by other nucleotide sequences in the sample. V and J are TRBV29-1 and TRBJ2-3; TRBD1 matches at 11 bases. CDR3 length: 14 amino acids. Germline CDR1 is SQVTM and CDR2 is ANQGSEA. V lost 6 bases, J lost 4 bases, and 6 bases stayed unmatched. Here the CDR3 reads CSVGGQGVSDTQYF. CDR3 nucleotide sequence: TGCAGCGTCGGGGGACAGGGGGTTTCAGATACGCAGTATTTT.

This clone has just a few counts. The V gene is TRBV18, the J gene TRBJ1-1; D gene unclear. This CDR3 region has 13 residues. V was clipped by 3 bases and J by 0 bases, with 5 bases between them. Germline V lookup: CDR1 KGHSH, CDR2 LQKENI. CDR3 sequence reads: CASSPSVNTEAFF. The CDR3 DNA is TGTGCCAGCTCACCTTCTGTGAACACTGAAGCTTTCTTT. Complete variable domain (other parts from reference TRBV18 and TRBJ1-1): NAGVMQNPRHLVRRRGQEARLRCSPMKGHSHVYWYRQLPEEGLKFMVYLQKENIIDESGMPKERFSAEFPKEGPSILRIQQVVRGDSAAYFCASSPSVNTEAFFGQGTRLTVV.

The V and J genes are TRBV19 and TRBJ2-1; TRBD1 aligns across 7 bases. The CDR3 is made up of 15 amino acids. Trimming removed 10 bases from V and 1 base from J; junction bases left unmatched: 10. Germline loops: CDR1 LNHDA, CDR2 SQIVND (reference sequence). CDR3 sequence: CATGLDRESYNEQFF. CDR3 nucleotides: TGTGCCACTGGACTTGACAGGGAATCCTACAATGAGCAGTTCTTC.

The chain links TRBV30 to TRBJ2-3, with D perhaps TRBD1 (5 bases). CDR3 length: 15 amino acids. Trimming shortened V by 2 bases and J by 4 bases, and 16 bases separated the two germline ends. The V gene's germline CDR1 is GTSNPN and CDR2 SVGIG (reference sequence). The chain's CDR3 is CAWSPQGRSPDTQYF. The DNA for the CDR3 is TGTGCCTGGAGTCCCCAGGGCCGGAGCCCAGATACGCAGTATTTT.

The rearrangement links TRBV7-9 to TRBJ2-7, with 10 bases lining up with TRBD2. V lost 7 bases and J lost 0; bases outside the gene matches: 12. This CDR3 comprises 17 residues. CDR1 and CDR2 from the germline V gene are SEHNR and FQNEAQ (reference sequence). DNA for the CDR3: TGTGCCAGCACCAAAGCGGGAGGGCCGTCAAACTCCTACGAGCAGTACTTC. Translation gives CASTKAGGPSNSYEQYF.

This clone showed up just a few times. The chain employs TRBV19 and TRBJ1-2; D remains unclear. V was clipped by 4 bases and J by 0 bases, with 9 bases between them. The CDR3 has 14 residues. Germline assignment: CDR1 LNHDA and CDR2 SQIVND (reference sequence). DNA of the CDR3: TGTGCCAGTAGTACTGTCGCAGCTAACTATGGCTACACCTTC. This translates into CASSTVAANYGYTF.

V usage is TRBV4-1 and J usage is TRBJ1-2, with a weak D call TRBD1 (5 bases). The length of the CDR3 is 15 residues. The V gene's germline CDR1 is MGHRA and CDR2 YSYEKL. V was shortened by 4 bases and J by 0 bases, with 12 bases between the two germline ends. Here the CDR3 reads CASSPRTSSNYGYTF. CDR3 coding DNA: TGCGCCAGCAGCCCTCGGACATCTTCTAACTATGGCTACACCTTC.

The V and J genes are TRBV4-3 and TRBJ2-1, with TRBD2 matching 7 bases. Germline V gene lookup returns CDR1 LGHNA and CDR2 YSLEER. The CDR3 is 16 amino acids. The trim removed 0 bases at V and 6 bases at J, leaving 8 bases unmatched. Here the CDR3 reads CASSQDRGPGGNEQFF. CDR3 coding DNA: TGCGCCAGCAGCCAAGATAGGGGACCGGGGGGCAATGAGCAGTTCTTC.